This entry concerns a single T cell receptor beta chain. Its antigen is currently unknown. Profiled with immunoSEQ multiplex PCR; TCRdb holds only in-frame clones, not every one. The table has about 120,000 clones, 85% to 95% seen once. The V and J ends lost 8 bases and 0 bases respectively, with 19 bases between them. This CDR3 is 17 amino acids long. The V gene's germline CDR1 is LNHDA and CDR2 SQIVND (reference sequence). This specimen belongs to a study of T cell responses to AZD1222 COVID-19 vaccine. Study-level findings and limits: In the spike-specific TCR repertoire, nearly half reportedly target unmutated variant regions. The donor group comprised mostly white British people and more females; the analysis possibly underestimated clonal diversity.

The chain combines TRBV19 with TRBJ2-2; D may correspond to TRBD1 or TRBD2 (5 bases each). The TCR originated in an adult in good health. The input for sequencing was peripheral blood, taken on day 0 of AZD1222 vaccination. CDR3 in amino acids: CASSYRVGGTNTGELFF. The CDR3 region has the DNA TGTGCCAGTTCCTACCGCGTTGGGGGAACGAACACCGGGGAGCTGTTTTTT.